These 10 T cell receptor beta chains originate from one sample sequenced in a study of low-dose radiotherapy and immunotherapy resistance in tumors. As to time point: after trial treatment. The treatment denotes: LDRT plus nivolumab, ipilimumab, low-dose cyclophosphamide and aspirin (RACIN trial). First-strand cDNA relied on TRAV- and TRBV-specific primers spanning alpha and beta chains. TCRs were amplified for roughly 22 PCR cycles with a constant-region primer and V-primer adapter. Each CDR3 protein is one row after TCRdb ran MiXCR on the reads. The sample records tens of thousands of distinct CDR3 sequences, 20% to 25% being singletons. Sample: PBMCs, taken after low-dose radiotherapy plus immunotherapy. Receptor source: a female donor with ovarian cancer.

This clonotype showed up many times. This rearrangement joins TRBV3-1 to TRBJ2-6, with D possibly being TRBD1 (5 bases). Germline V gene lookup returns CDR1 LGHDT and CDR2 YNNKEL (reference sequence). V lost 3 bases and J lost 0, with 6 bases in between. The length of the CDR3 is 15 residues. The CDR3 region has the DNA TGTGCCAGCAGCCAGGACAACTCTGGGGCCAACGTCCTGACTTTC. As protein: CASSQDNSGANVLTF. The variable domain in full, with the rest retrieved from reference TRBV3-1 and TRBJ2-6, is DTAVSQTPKYLVTQMGNDKSIKCEQNLGHDTMYWYKQDSKKFLKIMFSYNNKELIINETVPNRFSPKSPDKAHLNLHINSLELGDSAVYFCASSQDNSGANVLTFGAGSRLTVL.

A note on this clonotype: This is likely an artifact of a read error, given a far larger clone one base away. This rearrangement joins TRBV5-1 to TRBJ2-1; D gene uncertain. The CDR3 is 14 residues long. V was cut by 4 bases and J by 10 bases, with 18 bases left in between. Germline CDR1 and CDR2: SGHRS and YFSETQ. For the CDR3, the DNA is TGCGCCAGCAGCCCGGACGGTGATCCCTACGAGCAGTTCTTC. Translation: CASSPDGDPYEQFF.

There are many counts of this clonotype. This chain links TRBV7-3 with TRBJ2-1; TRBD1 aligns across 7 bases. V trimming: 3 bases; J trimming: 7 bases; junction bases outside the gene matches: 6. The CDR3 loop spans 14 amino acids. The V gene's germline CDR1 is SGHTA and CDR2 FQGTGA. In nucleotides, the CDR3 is TGTGCCAGCAGCTTTAACAGGGGTGTAAATGAGCAGTTCTTC. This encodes CASSFNRGVNEQFF.

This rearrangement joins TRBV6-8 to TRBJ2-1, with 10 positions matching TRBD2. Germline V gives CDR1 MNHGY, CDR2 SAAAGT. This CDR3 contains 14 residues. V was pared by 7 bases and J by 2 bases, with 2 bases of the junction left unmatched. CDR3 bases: TGTGCCAGCACCAGCGGGGGGGCCTACAATGAGCAGTTCTTC. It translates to CASTSGGAYNEQFF.

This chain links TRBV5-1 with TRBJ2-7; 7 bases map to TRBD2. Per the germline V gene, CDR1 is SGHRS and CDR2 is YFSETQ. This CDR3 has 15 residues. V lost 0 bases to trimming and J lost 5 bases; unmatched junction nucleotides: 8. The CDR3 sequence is CASSLEGLAADEQYF. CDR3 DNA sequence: TGCGCCAGCAGCTTGGAGGGTCTAGCGGCGGACGAGCAGTACTTC.

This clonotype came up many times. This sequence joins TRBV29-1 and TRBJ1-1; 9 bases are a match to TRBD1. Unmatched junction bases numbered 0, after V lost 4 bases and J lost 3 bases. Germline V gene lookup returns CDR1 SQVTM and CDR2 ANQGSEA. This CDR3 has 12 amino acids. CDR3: CSVGTGDTEAFF. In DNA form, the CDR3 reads TGCAGCGTTGGGACAGGGGACACTGAAGCTTTCTTT.

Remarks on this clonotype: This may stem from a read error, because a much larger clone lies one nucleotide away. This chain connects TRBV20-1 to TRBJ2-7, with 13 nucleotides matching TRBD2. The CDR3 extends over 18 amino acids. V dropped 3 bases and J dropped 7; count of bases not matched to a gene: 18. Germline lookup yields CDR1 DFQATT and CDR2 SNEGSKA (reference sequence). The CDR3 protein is CSARVAGLAGRSYNEQYF. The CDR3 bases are TGCAGTGCTAGGGTTGCGGGACTAGCGGGACGAAGCTACAATGAGCAGTACTTC.

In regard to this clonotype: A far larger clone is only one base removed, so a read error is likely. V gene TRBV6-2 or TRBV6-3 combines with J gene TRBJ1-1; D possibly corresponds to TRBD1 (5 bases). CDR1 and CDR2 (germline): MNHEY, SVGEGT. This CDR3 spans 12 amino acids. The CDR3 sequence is CASSGDYTQAFF. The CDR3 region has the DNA TGTGCCAGCAGCGGGGACTACACTCAAGCTTTCTTT.

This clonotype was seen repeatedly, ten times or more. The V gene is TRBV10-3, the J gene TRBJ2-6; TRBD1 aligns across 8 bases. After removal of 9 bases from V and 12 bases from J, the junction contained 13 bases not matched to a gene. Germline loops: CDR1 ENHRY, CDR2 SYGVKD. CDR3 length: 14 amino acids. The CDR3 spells CAIRTATGEGVLTF. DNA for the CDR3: TGTGCCATAAGAACTGCGACAGGGGAAGGCGTCCTGACTTTC.

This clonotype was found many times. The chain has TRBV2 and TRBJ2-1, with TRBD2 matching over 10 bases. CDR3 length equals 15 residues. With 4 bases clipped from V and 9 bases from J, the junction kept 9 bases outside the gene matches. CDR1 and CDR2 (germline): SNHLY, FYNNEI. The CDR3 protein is CASSAGELAGLEQFF. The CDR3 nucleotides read TGTGCCAGCAGTGCCGGAGAACTAGCGGGACTTGAGCAGTTCTTC. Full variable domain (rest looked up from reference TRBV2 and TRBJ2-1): EPEVTQTPSHQVTQMGQEVILRCVPISNHLYFYWYRQILGQKVEFLVSFYNNEISEKSEIFDDQFSVERPDGSNFTLKIRSTKLEDSAMYFCASSAGELAGLEQFFGPGTRLTVL.